Below, 13 T cell receptor beta chains from the same sample are listed, as sequenced in a study of beta chain features in type 1 diabetes. What was sequenced were expressed TCRB transcripts, since all of the isolated RNA had been reverse transcribed. The assay was immunoSEQ multiplex PCR, and TCRdb's table has in-frame clones only and misses some. The sample includes 130,000 to 150,000 clones, about 10% of them seen just once. The sample comprised naive CD4+ T cells from blood. These receptors were obtained from a man aged 18-30 years in good health.

The chain combines TRBV2 with TRBJ2-2; TRBD1 might be the D (6 bases). The germline V and J ends were trimmed by 5 bases and 1 base, with 8 bases remaining between them. Germline V gene sequence: CDR1 SNHLY, CDR2 FYNNEI. The CDR3 is 14 residues long. CDR3 sequence (DNA): TGTGCCAGCAGTTTGGACAGGAACACCGGGGAGCTGTTTTTT. Protein sequence: CASSLDRNTGELFF. The full variable domain, completed using reference TRBV2 and TRBJ2-2, is EPEVTQTPSHQVTQMGQEVILRCVPISNHLYFYWYRQILGQKVEFLVSFYNNEISEKSEIFDDQFSVERPDGSNFTLKIRSTKLEDSAMYFCASSLDRNTGELFFGEGSRLTVL.

A few counts support this clone. The chain is built from TRBV7-2 and TRBJ1-3; TRBD1 matches 9 bases. V shed 3 bases, J shed 2 bases, and the junction held 2 bases outside the gene matches. Per the germline V gene, CDR1 is SGHTA and CDR2 is FQGNSA. This CDR3 is 15 amino acids long. DNA of the CDR3: TGTGCCAGCAGCTTGGGACAGGGTACTGGAAACACCATATATTTT. It specifies CASSLGQGTGNTIYF.

This chain connects TRBV6-4 to TRBJ1-1; D may be TRBD1 (6 bases). V lost 3 bases to trimming and J lost 1 base, with 9 bases between them. The CDR3 covers 14 residues. Germline V gene data show CDR1 as MRHNA and CDR2 as SNTAGT. CDR3 DNA sequence: TGTGCCAGCAGTGAGGACAGCCAGAACACTGAAGCTTTCTTT. Protein product: CASSEDSQNTEAFF.

This clone showed up many times. The identical CDR3 is also encoded by other nucleotide sequences in the sample. V and J are TRBV27 and TRBJ2-7; tentative D call: TRBD1 (6 bases). This CDR3 contains 13 residues. Germline V gene sequence: CDR1 MNHEY, CDR2 SMNVEV (reference sequence). Trimming took 3 bases from V and 2 from J, leaving 8 bases between them. CDR3 sequence (DNA): TGTGCCAGCAGTTTCACAGGGCCCTACGAGCAGTACTTC. It translates to CASSFTGPYEQYF.

In this sample, this clone turned up a few times. This chain joins TRBV30 and TRBJ1-1, with TRBD1 as a possible D gene (5 bases). Germline CDR1 and CDR2: GTSNPN and SVGIG (reference sequence). Trimming removed 5 bases from V and 3 bases from J, with 13 bases in between. This CDR3 comprises 13 residues. The CDR3 DNA reads as TGTGCCTGGGCCCCCGCAGGGTACACTGAAGCTTTCTTT. It yields the protein CAWAPAGYTEAFF.

There are a few counts of this clone. The chain is built from TRBV13 and TRBJ2-3, with 7 bases aligning to TRBD1. The CDR3 contains 15 residues. Germline assignment: CDR1 PRHDT and CDR2 FYEKMQ (reference sequence). J gave up 0 bases and V 5 bases, and 5 bases lay outside the gene matches. The CDR3 spells CASSQSTGSTDTQYF. The CDR3 DNA follows: TGTGCCAGCAGCCAATCGACAGGGAGCACAGATACGCAGTATTTT.

In this sample, this clone turned up a few times. Written as DNA, the CDR3 is TGCGCCAGCAGTCCTAGCGGGGGGGCCCCCGGGGAGCTGTTTTTT. Protein: CASSPSGGAPGELFF. This sequence joins TRBV4-1 and TRBJ2-2; 12 bases map to TRBD2. Germline CDR1 is MGHRA and CDR2 is YSYEKL. This CDR3 has 15 residues. Trimming took 6 bases from V and 6 from J; bases not matched to a gene: 5.

This clone was seen repeatedly, ten times or more. This sequence joins TRBV7-9 and TRBJ2-7; the D is unclear. This CDR3 has 11 residues. V dropped 1 base and J dropped 9 bases, with 7 bases sitting between them. Germline loops: CDR1 SEHNR, CDR2 FQNEAQ (reference sequence). The CDR3 DNA follows: TGTGCCAGCAGCTTAGGAGGCCTGCAGTACTTC. Encoded protein: CASSLGGLQYF.

The chain has TRBV30 and TRBJ1-5, with TRBD1 identical over 7 bases. J lost 3 bases, V lost 3 bases, and 8 bases had no gene match. The CDR3 extends over 15 amino acids. CDR1 and CDR2 from the germline V gene are GTSNPN and SVGIG (reference sequence). CDR3 protein: CAWSRQGPINQPQHF. In nucleotides, the CDR3 is TGTGCCTGGAGCAGACAGGGCCCTATCAATCAGCCCCAGCATTTT.

The chain links TRBV9 to TRBJ2-1, with TRBD2 matching 11 bases. The V segment lost 0 bases and the J segment 7 bases; nucleotides outside the gene matches: 9. The CDR3 spans 17 residues. In germline, CDR1 is SGDLS, CDR2 YYNGEE. In nucleotides, the CDR3 is TGTGCCAGCAGCGTAGCCACCGGGACTAGCGGCTCAAATGAGCAGTTCTTC. Protein: CASSVATGTSGSNEQFF. Complete variable domain (other parts from reference TRBV9 and TRBJ2-1): DSGVTQTPKHLITATGQRVTLRCSPRSGDLSVYWYQQSLDQGLQFLIQYYNGEERAKGNILERFSAQQFPDLHSELNLSSLELGDSALYFCASSVATGTSGSNEQFFGPGTRLTVL.

This clone appeared a few times. The chain has TRBV11-2 and TRBJ1-4; D remains unclear. Germline CDR1 is SGHAT and CDR2 is FQNNGV. The CDR3 is 15 amino acids. Trimming stripped 2 bases from V and 7 bases from J, with 14 bases between. The CDR3 nucleotides are TGTGCCAGCAGCTTAAACCCAATCCGGGGTGAAAAACTGTTTTTT. It yields the protein CASSLNPIRGEKLFF. The entire variable domain, with the rest obtained from reference TRBV11-2 and TRBJ1-4, is as follows: EAGVAQSPRYKIIEKRQSVAFWCNPISGHATLYWYQQILGQGPKLLIQFQNNGVVDDSQLPKDRFSAERLKGVDSTLKIQPAKLEDSAVYLCASSLNPIRGEKLFFGSGTQLSVL.

The chain links TRBV7-2 to TRBJ2-7; TRBD1 aligns across 8 bases. This CDR3 comprises 14 residues. CDR1 is SGHTA and CDR2 is FQGNSA in the germline V gene. The J segment lost 3 bases and the V segment lost 5 bases, leaving 6 bases of the junction unmatched. The CDR3 loop reads CASSTGTGLYEQYF. In nucleotides, the CDR3 is TGTGCCAGCAGCACAGGGACAGGACTCTACGAGCAGTACTTC.

CDR3 sequence reads: CASSTPGRETQYF. The CDR3 nucleotides are TGTGCCAGCAGCACTCCAGGGAGGGAGACCCAGTACTTC. The gene calls are TRBV6-5 and TRBJ2-5, with D possibly TRBD2 on 6 matching bases. Germline V gives CDR1 MNHEY, CDR2 SVGAGI. Trimming took off 6 bases at V and 5 bases at J, with 13 bases between the two ends. The CDR3 contains 13 residues.